This T cell receptor beta chain originates from a study of technical replicates of blood from a few donors. Generated by immunoSEQ multiplex PCR, the TCRdb table keeps only in-frame clones and is missing some. The sample holds around 60,000 clones, about 91% seen once. Sequencing was performed on PBMCs. This sequence was found in a human donor in good health. Some clones in this sample may be carry-over from other donors' samples.

The CDR3 nucleotides read TGTGCCAGCAGTTCCTACAGGGGGCAGGGAGATACGCAGTATTTT. Translated, it gives CASSSYRGQGDTQYF. The chain joins TRBV6-5 to TRBJ2-3, with 9 bases matching TRBD1. Germline lookup yields CDR1 MNHEY and CDR2 SVGAGI. CDR3 length: 15 residues. The V gene end was trimmed by 4 bases and the J gene end by 5 bases; junction bases not matched to a gene: 7.